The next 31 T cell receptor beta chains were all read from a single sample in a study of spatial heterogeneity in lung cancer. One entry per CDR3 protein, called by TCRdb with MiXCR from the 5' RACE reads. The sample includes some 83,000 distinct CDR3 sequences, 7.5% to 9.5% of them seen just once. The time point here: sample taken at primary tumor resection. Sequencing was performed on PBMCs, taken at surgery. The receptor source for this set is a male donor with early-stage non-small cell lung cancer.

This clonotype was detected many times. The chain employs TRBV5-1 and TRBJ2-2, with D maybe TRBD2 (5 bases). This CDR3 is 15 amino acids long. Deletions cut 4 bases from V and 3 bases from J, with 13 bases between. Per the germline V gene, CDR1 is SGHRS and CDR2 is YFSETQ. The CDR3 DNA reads TGCGCCAGCAGCCCTTCCACTAGATACACCGGGGAGCTGTTTTTT. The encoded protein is CASSPSTRYTGELFF.

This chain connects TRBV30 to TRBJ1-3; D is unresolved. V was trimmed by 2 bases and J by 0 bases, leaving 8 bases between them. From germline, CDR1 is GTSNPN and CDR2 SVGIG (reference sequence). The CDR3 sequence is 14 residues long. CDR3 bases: TGTGCCTGGAGTCTAGCAAGCTCTGGAAACACCATATATTTT. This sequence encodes CAWSLASSGNTIYF.

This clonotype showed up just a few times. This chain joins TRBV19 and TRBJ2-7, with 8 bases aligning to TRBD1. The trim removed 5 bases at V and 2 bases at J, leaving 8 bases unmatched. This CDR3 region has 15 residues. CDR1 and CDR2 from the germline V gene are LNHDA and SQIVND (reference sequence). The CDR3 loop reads CASSADRERPYEQYF. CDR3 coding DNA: TGTGCCAGTAGTGCGGACAGGGAAAGACCCTACGAGCAGTACTTC.

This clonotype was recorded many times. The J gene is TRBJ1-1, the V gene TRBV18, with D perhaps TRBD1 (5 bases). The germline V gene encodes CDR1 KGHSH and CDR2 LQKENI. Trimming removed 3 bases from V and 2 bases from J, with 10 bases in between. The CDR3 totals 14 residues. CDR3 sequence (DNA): TGTGCCAGCTCACCGAGGGGAGTTAACACTGAAGCTTTCTTT. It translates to CASSPRGVNTEAFF. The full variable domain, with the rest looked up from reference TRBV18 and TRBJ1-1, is NAGVMQNPRHLVRRRGQEARLRCSPMKGHSHVYWYRQLPEEGLKFMVYLQKENIIDESGMPKERFSAEFPKEGPSILRIQQVVRGDSAAYFCASSPRGVNTEAFFGQGTRLTVV.

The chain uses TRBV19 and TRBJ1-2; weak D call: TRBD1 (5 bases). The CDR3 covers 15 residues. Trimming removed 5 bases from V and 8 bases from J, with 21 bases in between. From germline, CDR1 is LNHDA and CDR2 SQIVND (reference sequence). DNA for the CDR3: TGTGCCAGTAGTGGACCCGATGGAGGGGCGCGAGGCTACACCTTC. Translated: CASSGPDGGARGYTF.

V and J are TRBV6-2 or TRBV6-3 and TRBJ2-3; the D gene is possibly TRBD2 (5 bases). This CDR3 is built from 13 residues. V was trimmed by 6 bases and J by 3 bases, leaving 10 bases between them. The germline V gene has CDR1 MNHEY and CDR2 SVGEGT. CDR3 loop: CASRYAGTDTQYF. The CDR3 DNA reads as TGTGCCAGCAGATACGCGGGTACAGATACGCAGTATTTT.

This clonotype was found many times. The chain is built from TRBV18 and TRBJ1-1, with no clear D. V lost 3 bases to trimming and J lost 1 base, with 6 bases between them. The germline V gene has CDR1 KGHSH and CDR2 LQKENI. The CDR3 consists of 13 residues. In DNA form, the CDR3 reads TGTGCCAGCTCACCCAAGGGGAACACTGAAGCTTTCTTT. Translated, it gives CASSPKGNTEAFF.

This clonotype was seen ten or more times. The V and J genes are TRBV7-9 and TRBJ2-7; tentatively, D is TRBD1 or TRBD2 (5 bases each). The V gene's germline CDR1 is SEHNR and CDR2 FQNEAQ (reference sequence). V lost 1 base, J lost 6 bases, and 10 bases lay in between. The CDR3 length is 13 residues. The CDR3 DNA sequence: TGTGCCAGCAGCTTAGGGGGCGGGCGCGAGCAGTACTTC. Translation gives CASSLGGGREQYF.

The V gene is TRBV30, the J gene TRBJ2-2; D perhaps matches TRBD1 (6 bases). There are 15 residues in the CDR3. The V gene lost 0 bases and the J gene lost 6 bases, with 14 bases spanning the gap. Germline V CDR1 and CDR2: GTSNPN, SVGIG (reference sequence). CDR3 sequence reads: CAWSVRQALAGELFF. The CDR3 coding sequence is TGTGCCTGGAGTGTACGACAGGCGTTGGCCGGGGAGCTGTTTTTT.

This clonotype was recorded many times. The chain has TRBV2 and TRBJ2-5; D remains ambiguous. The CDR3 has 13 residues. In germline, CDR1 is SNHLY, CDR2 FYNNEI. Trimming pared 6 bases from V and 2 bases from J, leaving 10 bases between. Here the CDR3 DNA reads TGTGCCAGCAGGGCCGAACCTCAAGAGACCCAGTACTTC. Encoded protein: CASRAEPQETQYF.

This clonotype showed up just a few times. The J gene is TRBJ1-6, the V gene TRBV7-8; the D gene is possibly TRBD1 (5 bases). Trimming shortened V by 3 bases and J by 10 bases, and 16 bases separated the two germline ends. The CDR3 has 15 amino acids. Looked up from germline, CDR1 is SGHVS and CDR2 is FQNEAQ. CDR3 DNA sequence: TGTGCCAGCAGCTTTCTCCGGGGGAAGGGGTCACCCCTCCACTTT. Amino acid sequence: CASSFLRGKGSPLHF.

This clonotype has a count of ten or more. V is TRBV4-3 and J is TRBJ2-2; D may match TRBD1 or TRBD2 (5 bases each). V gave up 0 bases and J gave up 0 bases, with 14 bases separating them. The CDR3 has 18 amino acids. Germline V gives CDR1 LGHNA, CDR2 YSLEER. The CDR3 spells CASSQDPGTAANTGELFF. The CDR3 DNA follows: TGCGCCAGCAGCCAAGACCCCGGGACGGCCGCGAACACCGGGGAGCTGTTTTTT.

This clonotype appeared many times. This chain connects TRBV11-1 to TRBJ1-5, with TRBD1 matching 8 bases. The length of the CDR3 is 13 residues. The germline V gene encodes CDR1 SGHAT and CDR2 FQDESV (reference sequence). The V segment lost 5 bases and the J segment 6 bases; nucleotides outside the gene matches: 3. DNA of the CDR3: TGTGCCAGCAGCCCCGACAGGGGTCAGCCCCAGCATTTT. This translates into CASSPDRGQPQHF.

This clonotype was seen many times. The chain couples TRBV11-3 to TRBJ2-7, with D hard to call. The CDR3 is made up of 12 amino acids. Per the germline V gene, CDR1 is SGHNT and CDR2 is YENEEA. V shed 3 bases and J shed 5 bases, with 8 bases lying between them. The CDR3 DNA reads TGTGCCAGCAGCTTCGCCGAACACGAGCAGTACTTC. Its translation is CASSFAEHEQYF. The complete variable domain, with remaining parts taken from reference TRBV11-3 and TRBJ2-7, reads EAGVVQSPRYKIIEKKQPVAFWCNPISGHNTLYWYLQNLGQGPELLIRYENEEAVDDSQLPKDRFSAERLKGVDSTLKIQPAELGDSAVYLCASSFAEHEQYFGPGTRLTVT.

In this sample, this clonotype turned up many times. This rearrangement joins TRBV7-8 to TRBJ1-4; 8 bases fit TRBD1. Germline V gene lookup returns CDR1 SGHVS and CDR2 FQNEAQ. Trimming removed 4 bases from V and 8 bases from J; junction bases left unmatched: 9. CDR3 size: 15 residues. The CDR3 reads CASSSGQGAGEKLFF. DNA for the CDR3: TGTGCCAGCAGCTCCGGGCAGGGGGCGGGAGAAAAACTGTTTTTT.

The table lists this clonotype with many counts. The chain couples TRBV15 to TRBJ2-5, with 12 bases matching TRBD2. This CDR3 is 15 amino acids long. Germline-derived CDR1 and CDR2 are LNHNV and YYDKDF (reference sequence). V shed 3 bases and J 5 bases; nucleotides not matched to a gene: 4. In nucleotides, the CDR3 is TGTGCCACCAGCAGGGCGGGGACTAGCGGGGAGACCCAGTACTTC. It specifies CATSRAGTSGETQYF.

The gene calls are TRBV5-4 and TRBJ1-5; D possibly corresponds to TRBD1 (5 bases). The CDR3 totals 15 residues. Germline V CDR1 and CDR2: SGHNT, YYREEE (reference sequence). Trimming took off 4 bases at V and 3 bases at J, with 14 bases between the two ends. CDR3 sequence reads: CASSPGKGDNQPQHF. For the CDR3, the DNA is TGTGCCAGCAGCCCAGGGAAAGGTGACAATCAGCCCCAGCATTTT.

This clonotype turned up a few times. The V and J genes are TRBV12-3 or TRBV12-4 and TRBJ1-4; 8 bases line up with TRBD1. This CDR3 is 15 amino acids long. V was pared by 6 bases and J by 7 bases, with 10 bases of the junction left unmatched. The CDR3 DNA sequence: TGTGCCAGCAGCCGCACGACAGGGGCGAGTGAAAAACTGTTTTTT. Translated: CASSRTTGASEKLFF.

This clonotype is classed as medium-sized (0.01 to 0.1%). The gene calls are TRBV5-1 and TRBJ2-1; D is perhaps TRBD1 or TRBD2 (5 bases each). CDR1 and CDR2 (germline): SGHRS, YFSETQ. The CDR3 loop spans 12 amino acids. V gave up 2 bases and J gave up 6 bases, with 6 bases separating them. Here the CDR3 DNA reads TGCGCCAGCAGCTTCGGGGCCAATGAGCAGTTCTTC. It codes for CASSFGANEQFF.

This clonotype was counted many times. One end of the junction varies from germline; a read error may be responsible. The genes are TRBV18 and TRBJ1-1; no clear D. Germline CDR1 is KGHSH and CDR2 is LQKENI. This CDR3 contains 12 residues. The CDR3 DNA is TGTGCCAGCTCAACGGGGAACCCTGAAGCTTTCTTT. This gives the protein CASSTGNPEAFF.

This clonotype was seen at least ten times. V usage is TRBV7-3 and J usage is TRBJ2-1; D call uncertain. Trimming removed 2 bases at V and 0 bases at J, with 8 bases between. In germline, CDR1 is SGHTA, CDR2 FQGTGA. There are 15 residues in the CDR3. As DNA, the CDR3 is TGTGCCAGCAGCTTATTGCAAGCCTCCTACAATGAGCAGTTCTTC. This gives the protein CASSLLQASYNEQFF.

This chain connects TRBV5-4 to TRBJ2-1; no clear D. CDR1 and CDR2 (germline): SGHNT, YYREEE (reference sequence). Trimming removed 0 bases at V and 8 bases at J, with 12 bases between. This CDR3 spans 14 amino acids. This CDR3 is CASSLVQASDEQFF. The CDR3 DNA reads TGTGCCAGCAGCTTGGTTCAGGCCTCCGATGAGCAGTTCTTC.

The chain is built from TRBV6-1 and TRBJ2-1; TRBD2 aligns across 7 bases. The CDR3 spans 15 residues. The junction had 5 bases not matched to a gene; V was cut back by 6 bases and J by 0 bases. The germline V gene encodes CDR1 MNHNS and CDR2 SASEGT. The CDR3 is CASSRLAVSYNEQFF. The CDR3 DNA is TGTGCCAGCAGCCGACTAGCTGTCTCCTACAATGAGCAGTTCTTC.

CDR3 loop: CASSRYTGTPYEQYF. The CDR3 coding sequence is TGTGCCAGCAGCCGGTATACAGGTACCCCCTACGAGCAGTACTTC. This sequence joins TRBV3-1 and TRBJ2-7, with D perhaps matching TRBD1 (5 bases). The V end was cut by 4 bases, the J end by 2 bases, with 15 bases between. The CDR3 has 15 amino acids. Germline V gene data show CDR1 as LGHDT and CDR2 as YNNKEL (reference sequence).

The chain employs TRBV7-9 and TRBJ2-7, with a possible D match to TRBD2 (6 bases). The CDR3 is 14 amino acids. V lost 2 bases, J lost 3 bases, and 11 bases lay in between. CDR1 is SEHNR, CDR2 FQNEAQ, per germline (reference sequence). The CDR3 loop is CASSLTSSGYEQYF. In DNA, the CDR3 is TGTGCCAGCAGCTTAACTAGCTCGGGCTACGAGCAGTACTTC. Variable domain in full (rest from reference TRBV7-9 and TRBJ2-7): DTGVSQNPRHKITKRGQNVTFRCDPISEHNRLYWYRQTLGQGPEFLTYFQNEAQLEKSRLLSDRFSAERPKGSFSTLEIQRTEQGDSAMYLCASSLTSSGYEQYFGPGTRLTVT.

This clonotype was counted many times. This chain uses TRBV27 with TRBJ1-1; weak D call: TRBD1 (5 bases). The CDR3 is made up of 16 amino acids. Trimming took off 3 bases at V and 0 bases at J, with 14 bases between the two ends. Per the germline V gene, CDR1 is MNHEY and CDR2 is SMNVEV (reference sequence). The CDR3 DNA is TGTGCCAGCAGTTTCCTTGGGCCGACAGTGAACACTGAAGCTTTCTTT. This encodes CASSFLGPTVNTEAFF.

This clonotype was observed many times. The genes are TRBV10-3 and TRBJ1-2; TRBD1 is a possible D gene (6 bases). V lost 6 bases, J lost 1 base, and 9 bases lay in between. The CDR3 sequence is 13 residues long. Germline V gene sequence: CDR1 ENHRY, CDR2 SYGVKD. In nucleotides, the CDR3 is TGTGCCATCAGGGACAGCGGTAACTATGGCTACACCTTC. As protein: CAIRDSGNYGYTF.

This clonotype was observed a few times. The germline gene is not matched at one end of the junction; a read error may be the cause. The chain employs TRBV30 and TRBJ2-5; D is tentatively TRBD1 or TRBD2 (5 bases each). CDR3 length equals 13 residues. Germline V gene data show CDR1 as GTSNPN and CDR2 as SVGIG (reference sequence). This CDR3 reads CASLDRGFGTQYF. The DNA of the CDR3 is TGTGCCTCCCTCGACCGGGGATTTGGGACCCAGTACTTT.

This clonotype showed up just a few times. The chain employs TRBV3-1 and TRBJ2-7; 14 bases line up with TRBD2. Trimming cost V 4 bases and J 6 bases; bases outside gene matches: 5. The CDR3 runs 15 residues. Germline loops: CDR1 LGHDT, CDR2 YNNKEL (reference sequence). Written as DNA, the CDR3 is TGTGCCAGCAGCCGCGGACTAGCGGGAGGTCCCGAGCAGTACTTC. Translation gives CASSRGLAGGPEQYF.

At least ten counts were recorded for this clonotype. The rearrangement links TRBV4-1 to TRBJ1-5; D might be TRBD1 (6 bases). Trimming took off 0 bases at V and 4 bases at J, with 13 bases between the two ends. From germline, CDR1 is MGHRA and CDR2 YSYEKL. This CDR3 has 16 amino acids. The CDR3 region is CASSQERGVVNQPQHF. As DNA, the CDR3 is TGCGCCAGCAGCCAAGAGAGGGGGGTAGTAAATCAGCCCCAGCATTTT.

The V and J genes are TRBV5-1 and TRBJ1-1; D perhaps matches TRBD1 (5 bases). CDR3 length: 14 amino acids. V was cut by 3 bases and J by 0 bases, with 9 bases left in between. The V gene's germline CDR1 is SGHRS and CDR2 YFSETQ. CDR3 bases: TGCGCCAGCAGCTCGCAGGGCTTGAACACTGAAGCTTTCTTT. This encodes CASSSQGLNTEAFF. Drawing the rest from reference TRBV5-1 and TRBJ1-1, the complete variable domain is KAGVTQTPRYLIKTRGQQVTLSCSPISGHRSVSWYQQTPGQGLQFLFEYFSETQRNKGNFPGRFSGRQFSNSRSEMNVSTLELGDSALYLCASSSQGLNTEAFFGQGTRLTVV.